The 7 T cell receptor beta chains below were found in one sample sequenced in a study of T cell responses to AZD1222 COVID-19 vaccine. The protocol was immunoSEQ multiplex PCR, while the TCRdb copy is restricted to in-frame clones and leaves out a portion. Of approximately 120,000 clones listed, over 75% were seen once; the top ten hold around a sixth. The material sequenced was peripheral blood, taken on day 0 of AZD1222 vaccination. Every receptor here comes from an adult in good health.

V gene TRBV7-9 combines with J gene TRBJ2-1; 9 nucleotides align to TRBD2. The CDR3 contains 13 residues. Germline V lookup: CDR1 SEHNR, CDR2 FQNEAQ (reference sequence). J gave up 15 bases and V 4 bases, and 10 bases lay outside the gene matches. CDR3 DNA: TGTGCCAGCAGCTCCGATACCGGGACTAGCCCGTTCTTC. Protein product: CASSSDTGTSPFF.

The rearrangement joins TRBV5-5 to TRBJ1-6; no definite D call. Trimming removed 6 bases from V and 6 bases from J, with 22 bases in between. The CDR3 is 17 residues long. Germline loops: CDR1 SGHKS, CDR2 YYEKEE (reference sequence). This CDR3 is CASNRAYRGAANSPLHF. The CDR3 bases are TGTGCCAGCAACCGAGCTTACCGGGGAGCAGCTAATTCACCCCTCCACTTT.

This clone was detected only once. The chain couples TRBV29-1 to TRBJ2-5; tentative D call: TRBD1 (5 bases). Germline loops: CDR1 SQVTM, CDR2 ANQGSEA. V was shortened by 7 bases and J by 2 bases, with 11 bases between the two germline ends. This CDR3 is 12 amino acids long. DNA for the CDR3: TGCAGCGGACAAACAGGTCAAGAGACCCAGTACTTC. Translation gives CSGQTGQETQYF.

The chain combines TRBV19 with TRBJ2-5, with D perhaps TRBD1 (6 bases). This CDR3 is 14 amino acids long. V lost 3 bases, J lost 4 bases, and 12 bases lay in between. Germline-derived CDR1 and CDR2 are LNHDA and SQIVND (reference sequence). CDR3 residues: CASSMWGQGETQYF. Here the CDR3 DNA reads TGTGCCAGTAGTATGTGGGGGCAGGGAGAGACCCAGTACTTC.

This chain connects TRBV6-5 to TRBJ1-1; a possible D gene is TRBD1 (5 bases). Germline V lookup: CDR1 MNHEY, CDR2 SVGAGI. The V end lost 6 bases, the J end lost 4 bases, and 18 bases lay between the germline ends. The CDR3 spans 15 residues. The CDR3 here is CASSRPLTAGTEAFF. The CDR3 bases are TGTGCCAGCAGCCGCCCGCTGACAGCGGGCACTGAAGCTTTCTTT.

The chain is built from TRBV10-3 and TRBJ2-7; D is ambiguous. Trimming took off 8 bases at V and 4 bases at J, with 9 bases between the two ends. Germline values: CDR1 ENHRY, CDR2 SYGVKD. CDR3 length: 11 amino acids. In DNA form, the CDR3 reads TGTGCCATCGGTTACTTGTACGAGCAGTACGTC. Translation: CAIGYLYEQYV.

V gene TRBV7-9 combines with J gene TRBJ1-6; possibly TRBD1 for D (6 bases). Germline V gives CDR1 SEHNR, CDR2 FQNEAQ (reference sequence). Trimming stripped 5 bases from V and 6 bases from J, with 23 bases between. There are 18 residues in the CDR3. The CDR3 reads CASSPSGVGGGVNSPLHF. The CDR3 bases are TGTGCCAGCAGCCCCTCCGGGGTGGGCGGGGGCGTTAATTCACCCCTCCACTTT.